This T cell receptor beta chain was retrieved from a study of blood T cell repertoires in COVID-19. Study-wide background: COVID-19 samples collected from the United States, Italy and Spain covered acute and convalescent phases. From T cells, B-cell-depleted T cells, or PBMCs came the material, which was cDNA or gDNA.

Per the original data handling: Nucleated cell number was recorded as an estimate derived from reference gene primer amplification. Sequencing used immunoSEQ multiplex PCR; TCRdb keeps in-frame clones, though not all of them. The V and J calls and the clone size are those of that table, but D and trimming were determined from the DNA. The sample carries tens of thousands of clones, 85% recorded once. This CDR3 region has 15 residues. The J segment lost 1 base and the V segment lost 3 bases, leaving 5 bases of the junction unmatched. Germline values: CDR1 SGHTA, CDR2 FQGNSA. Sequences were obtained from peripheral blood. The source is a human donor in a cohort sampled during active COVID-19. The chain joins TRBV7-2 to TRBJ2-7; TRBD1 agrees at 8 bases. CDR3 DNA sequence: TGTGCCAGCAGCTTGGGACAGGAACATTCCTACGAGCAGTACTTC. Translated, it gives CASSLGQEHSYEQYF.